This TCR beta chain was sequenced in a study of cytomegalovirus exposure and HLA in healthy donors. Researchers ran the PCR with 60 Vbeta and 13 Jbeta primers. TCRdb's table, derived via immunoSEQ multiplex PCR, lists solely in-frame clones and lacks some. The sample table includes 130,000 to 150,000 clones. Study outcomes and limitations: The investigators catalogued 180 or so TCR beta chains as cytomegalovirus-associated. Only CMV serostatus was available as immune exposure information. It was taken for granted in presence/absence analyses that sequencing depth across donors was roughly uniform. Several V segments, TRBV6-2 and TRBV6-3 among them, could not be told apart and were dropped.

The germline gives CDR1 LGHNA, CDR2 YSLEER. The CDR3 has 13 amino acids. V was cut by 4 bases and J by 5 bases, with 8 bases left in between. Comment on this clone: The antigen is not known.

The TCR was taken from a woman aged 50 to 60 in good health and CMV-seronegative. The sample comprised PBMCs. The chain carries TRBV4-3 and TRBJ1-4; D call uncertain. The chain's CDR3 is CASSLGINEKLFF. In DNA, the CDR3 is TGCGCCAGCAGCCTCGGGATAAATGAAAAACTGTTTTTT.